The 23 T cell receptor beta chains reported below all come from one sample, sequenced in a study of blood T cell repertoires in COVID-19. TCRdb's table, derived via immunoSEQ multiplex PCR, lists solely in-frame clones and lacks some. The sample has about 74,000 clones, approximately 78% seen once; the top ten hold 7% to 9.5%. The specimen sequenced was peripheral blood. The receptors here all came from a human donor in a cohort sampled during active COVID-19.

V gene TRBV27 combines with J gene TRBJ1-1, with TRBD1 matching 9 bases. V lost 2 bases, J lost 10 bases, and 5 bases stayed unmatched. This CDR3 spans 13 amino acids. Per germline, CDR1 MNHEY and CDR2 SMNVEV (reference sequence). CDR3 sequence: CASSLQDRGRAFF. In DNA, the CDR3 is TGTGCCAGCAGTTTACAGGACAGGGGACGAGCTTTCTTT.

A few counts support this clone. The J gene is TRBJ2-6, the V gene TRBV15; TRBD2 might be the D (5 bases). Trimming shortened V by 5 bases and J by 0 bases, and 20 bases separated the two germline ends. Germline V gene data show CDR1 as LNHNV and CDR2 as YYDKDF (reference sequence). This CDR3 spans 19 amino acids. The CDR3 spells CATSASGDRRFSGANVLTF. The CDR3 DNA follows: TGTGCCACCAGCGCGAGCGGAGATAGGAGGTTCTCTGGGGCCAACGTCCTGACTTTC.

This chain uses TRBV5-5 with TRBJ1-2, with D tentatively TRBD1 (5 bases). This CDR3 has 16 amino acids. CDR1 and CDR2 from the germline V gene are SGHKS and YYEKEE (reference sequence). The V gene lost 0 bases and the J gene lost 7 bases, with 19 bases spanning the gap. CDR3 residues: CASSLEGPGPSGGYTF. The DNA of the CDR3 is TGTGCCAGCAGCTTGGAGGGGCCGGGTCCGTCGGGTGGCTACACCTTC.

The V gene is TRBV7-2, the J gene TRBJ1-1; TRBD1 matches 8 bases. V gave up 10 bases and J gave up 4 bases; unmatched junction bases: 8. The length of the CDR3 is 13 residues. CDR1 and CDR2 from the germline V gene are SGHTA and FQGNSA. The CDR3 nucleotides read TGTGCCACCCCGTCCACAGGGGGCACTGAAGCTTTCTTT. Its protein is CATPSTGGTEAFF.

The rearrangement joins TRBV6-4 to TRBJ1-1; D is possibly TRBD1 (5 bases). The CDR3 is 13 residues long. Germline CDR1 MRHNA, CDR2 SNTAGT. V gave up 6 bases and J gave up 4 bases, with 12 bases separating them. This chain's CDR3 is CASSNTGSTEAFF. CDR3 bases: TGTGCCAGCAGCAACACAGGATCCACTGAAGCTTTCTTT.

The V call is TRBV5-6, the J call TRBJ2-7; TRBD2 agrees at 9 bases. This CDR3 is built from 17 residues. The V and J ends lost 0 bases and 1 base, in that order; junction bases with no gene match: 8. Per germline, CDR1 SGHDT and CDR2 YYEEEE. CDR3 protein: CASSLEGVAGESYEQYF. CDR3 nucleotide sequence: TGTGCCAGCAGCTTGGAAGGAGTAGCGGGGGAGTCCTACGAGCAGTACTTC. The full variable domain, rest sourced from reference TRBV5-6 and TRBJ2-7, is DAGVTQSPTHLIKTRGQQVTLRCSPKSGHDTVSWYQQALGQGPQFIFQYYEEEERQRGNFPDRFSGHQFPNYSSELNVNALLLGDSALYLCASSLEGVAGESYEQYFGPGTRLTVT.

This chain connects TRBV7-2 to TRBJ2-7; D is perhaps TRBD1 (6 bases). This CDR3 is built from 17 residues. CDR1 is SGHTA and CDR2 is FQGNSA in the germline V gene. V was pared by 5 bases and J by 0 bases, with 20 bases between. CDR3 bases: TGTGCCAGCAGCCAGGTCATGTACAGGGCCGTCTCCTACGAGCAGTACTTC. It encodes CASSQVMYRAVSYEQYF.

The chain is built from TRBV3-1 (or the pseudogene TRBV3-2) and TRBJ2-1, with 10 bases identical to TRBD2. The germline gives CDR1 LGHDT, CDR2 YNNKEL (reference sequence). The ends lost 0 bases at V and 5 bases at J; junction bases unmatched: 7. The CDR3 consists of 17 residues. CDR3 in DNA: TGTGCCAGCAGCCAAGATCTCGGGCTAGCGGGGGACAATGAGCAGTTCTTC. It yields the protein CASSQDLGLAGDNEQFF.

The gene calls are TRBV10-1 and TRBJ1-1, with a weak D call TRBD1 (5 bases). V shed 6 bases and J shed 1 base, with 9 bases lying between them. Looked up from germline, CDR1 is WNHNN and CDR2 is SYGVQD (reference sequence). This CDR3 spans 13 amino acids. For the CDR3, the DNA is TGCGCCAGCAGCGGACACCCGAACACTGAAGCTTTCTTT. Encoded protein: CASSGHPNTEAFF.

The V call is TRBV27, the J call TRBJ2-6; no reliable D call. V gave up 3 bases and J gave up 1 base, with 4 bases separating them. CDR1 MNHEY and CDR2 SMNVEV come from the germline V gene (reference sequence). The CDR3 has 14 amino acids. The CDR3 DNA sequence: TGTGCCAGCAGTTTTATGTCTGGGGCCAACGTCCTGACTTTC. Amino acids: CASSFMSGANVLTF.

The chain carries TRBV5-4 and TRBJ1-1, with D perhaps TRBD1 (6 bases). Trimming removed 0 bases from V and 6 bases from J, with 9 bases in between. The CDR3 length is 13 residues. The germline CDR1 and CDR2 sequences are SGHNT and YYREEE (reference sequence). The CDR3 spells CASSLGQGPEAFF. The DNA for the CDR3 is TGTGCCAGCAGCTTGGGGCAGGGGCCTGAAGCTTTCTTT.

Regarding this clone: The junction differs from germline at one of its ends, possibly a read error. The rearrangement links TRBV7-7 to TRBJ2-6, with D maybe TRBD2 (6 bases). Per germline, CDR1 SSHAT and CDR2 FNYEAQ (reference sequence). The CDR3 contains 16 residues. CDR3 region: CASSLGGLSGANVLTF. In DNA form, the CDR3 reads TGTGCTAGCAGCTTAGGAGGGCTCTCTGGGGCCAACGTCCTGACTTTC.

The rearrangement joins TRBV7-2 to TRBJ2-5; a possible D gene is TRBD1 (6 bases). Germline CDR1 and CDR2: SGHTA and FQGNSA. The CDR3 runs to 16 residues. Trimming took 4 bases from V and 2 from J, leaving 17 bases between them. The CDR3 DNA is TGTGCCAGCAGCTCACAGGGTGCACCGGGTCAAGAGACCCAGTACTTC. Protein sequence: CASSSQGAPGQETQYF.

CDR3 nucleotides: TGTGCCAGTAGGAGGACAGAGAATTCACCCCTCCACTTT. This translates into CASRRTENSPLHF. The J gene is TRBJ1-6, the V gene TRBV19, with a possible D match to TRBD1 (6 bases). Germline assignment: CDR1 LNHDA and CDR2 SQIVND (reference sequence). V shed 6 bases and J shed 7 bases, with 10 bases lying between them. CDR3 length: 13 residues.

The rearrangement uses TRBV5-6 and TRBJ1-4; possibly TRBD1 for D (6 bases). Germline CDR1 SGHDT, CDR2 YYEEEE. The CDR3 length is 14 residues. V was pared by 1 base and J by 6 bases, with 10 bases between. The CDR3 region is CASSLRGIDEKLFF. The DNA of the CDR3 is TGTGCCAGCAGCTTGAGGGGGATCGATGAAAAACTGTTTTTT.

This chain connects TRBV5-4 to TRBJ2-2; the D gene is possibly TRBD2 (7 bases). V lost 1 base to trimming and J lost 2 bases, with 12 bases between them. Germline V gene sequence: CDR1 SGHNT, CDR2 YYREEE (reference sequence). This CDR3 has 16 amino acids. The CDR3 DNA is TGTGCCAGCAGCTTGCGGTGGGGGGGCAACACCGGGGAGCTGTTTTTT. Translating it yields CASSLRWGGNTGELFF.

This clone has a handful of counts. The V and J genes are TRBV12-3 or TRBV12-4 and TRBJ1-5; 7 bases map to TRBD1. V gave up 6 bases and J gave up 15 bases; unmatched junction bases: 8. CDR3 length: 11 amino acids. DNA for the CDR3: TGTGCCAGCAGACGGACAGGCCTCCCGCATTTT. Translated: CASRRTGLPHF.

J is TRBJ2-7 and V is TRBV3-1 (or the pseudogene TRBV3-2), with 10 bases lining up with TRBD1. Germline CDR1 reads LGHDT; CDR2 reads YNNKEL (reference sequence). Trimming cost V 4 bases and J 0 bases; bases outside gene matches: 3. The CDR3 consists of 15 residues. The CDR3 spells CASSLDRGRSYEQYF. CDR3 nucleotide sequence: TGTGCCAGCAGCCTCGACAGGGGGCGCTCCTACGAGCAGTACTTC.

The chain carries TRBV7-8 and TRBJ1-4, with D possibly TRBD1 on 6 matching bases. This CDR3 region has 15 residues. V was clipped by 1 base and J by 8 bases, with 14 bases between them. The germline V gene encodes CDR1 SGHVS and CDR2 FQNEAQ. CDR3 residues: CASSLGLGGSEKLFF. As DNA, the CDR3 is TGTGCCAGCAGCTTAGGTTTAGGGGGTAGCGAAAAACTGTTTTTT.

Only one count was recorded for this clone. The chain couples TRBV19 to TRBJ2-4; D possibly corresponds to TRBD1 (6 bases). The length of the CDR3 is 16 residues. Germline CDR1 LNHDA, CDR2 SQIVND (reference sequence). V was pared by 3 bases and J by 5 bases, with 17 bases between. The chain's CDR3 is CASSILHNRDENIQYF. CDR3 nucleotide sequence: TGTGCCAGTAGTATTCTTCATAACAGGGACGAAAACATTCAGTACTTC.

Concerning this clone itself: At the DNA level, this CDR3 is encoded by other sequences in the same sample as well. The chain combines TRBV6-1 with TRBJ2-5; 7 nucleotides agree with TRBD2. The CDR3 covers 15 residues. V lost 1 base to trimming and J lost 3 bases; unmatched junction nucleotides: 5. Germline CDR1 is MNHNS and CDR2 is SASEGT. The CDR3 DNA reads as TGTGCCAGCAGTGAAGGTGAAGCGGGGAAAGAGACCCAGTACTTC. Translating gives CASSEGEAGKETQYF.

This sequence joins TRBV19 and TRBJ2-3; D might be TRBD1 (5 bases). V was cut by 7 bases and J by 0 bases, with 17 bases left in between. CDR3 size: 16 residues. Per the germline V gene, CDR1 is LNHDA and CDR2 is SQIVND (reference sequence). This chain's CDR3 is CASTRQSLQSTDTQYF. The CDR3 nucleotides read TGTGCCAGTACTCGACAGTCTCTCCAAAGCACAGATACGCAGTATTTT.

The chain recombines TRBV3-1 (or the pseudogene TRBV3-2) with TRBJ1-1; 11 bases agree with TRBD1. Germline CDR1 is LGHDT and CDR2 is YNNKEL (reference sequence). Trimming cost V 6 bases and J 2 bases; bases outside gene matches: 14. The length of the CDR3 is 18 residues. CDR3 DNA: TGTGCCAGCAGTCCACGAAGGACAGGGGGCGGTAAAAACACTGAAGCTTTCTTT. Its protein is CASSPRRTGGGKNTEAFF.